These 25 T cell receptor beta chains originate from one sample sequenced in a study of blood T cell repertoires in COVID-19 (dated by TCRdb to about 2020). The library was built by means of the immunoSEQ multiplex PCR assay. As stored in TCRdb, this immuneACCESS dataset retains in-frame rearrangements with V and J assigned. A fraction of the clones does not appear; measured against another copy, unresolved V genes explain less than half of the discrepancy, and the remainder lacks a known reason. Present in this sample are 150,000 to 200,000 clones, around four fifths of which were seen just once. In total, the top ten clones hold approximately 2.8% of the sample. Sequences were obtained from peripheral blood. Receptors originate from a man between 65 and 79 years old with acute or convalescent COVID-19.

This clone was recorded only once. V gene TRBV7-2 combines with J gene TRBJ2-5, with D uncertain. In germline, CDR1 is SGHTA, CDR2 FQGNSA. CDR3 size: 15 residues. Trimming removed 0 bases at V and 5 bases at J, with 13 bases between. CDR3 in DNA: TGTGCCAGCAGCTTAGCCGAACAAGCGAGGGAGACCCAGTACTTC. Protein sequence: CASSLAEQARETQYF.

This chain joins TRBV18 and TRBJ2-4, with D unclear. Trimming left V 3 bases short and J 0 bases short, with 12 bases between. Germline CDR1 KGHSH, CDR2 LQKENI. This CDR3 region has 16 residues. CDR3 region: CASSPATALAKNIQYF. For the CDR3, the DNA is TGTGCCAGCTCACCGGCTACAGCACTAGCCAAAAACATTCAGTACTTC.

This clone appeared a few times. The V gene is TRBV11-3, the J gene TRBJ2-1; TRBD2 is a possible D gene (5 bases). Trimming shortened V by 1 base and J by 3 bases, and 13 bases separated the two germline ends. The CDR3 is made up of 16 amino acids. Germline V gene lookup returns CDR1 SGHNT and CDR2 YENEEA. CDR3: CASSLGPAENYNEQFF. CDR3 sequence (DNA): TGTGCCAGCAGCTTAGGTCCAGCGGAGAACTACAATGAGCAGTTCTTC.

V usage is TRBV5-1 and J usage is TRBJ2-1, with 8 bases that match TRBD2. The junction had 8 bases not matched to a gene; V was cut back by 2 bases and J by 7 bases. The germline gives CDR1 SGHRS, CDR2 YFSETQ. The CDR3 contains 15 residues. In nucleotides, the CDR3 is TGCGCCAGCAGCTTAATAGCGGGGCCCCGGAATGAGCAGTTCTTC. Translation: CASSLIAGPRNEQFF.

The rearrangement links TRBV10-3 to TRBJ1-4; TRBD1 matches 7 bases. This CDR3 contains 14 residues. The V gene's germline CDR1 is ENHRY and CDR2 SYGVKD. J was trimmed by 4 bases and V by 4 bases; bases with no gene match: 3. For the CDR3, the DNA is TGTGCCATCAGTGGGGGACAGATTAATGAAAAACTGTTTTTT. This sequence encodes CAISGGQINEKLFF.

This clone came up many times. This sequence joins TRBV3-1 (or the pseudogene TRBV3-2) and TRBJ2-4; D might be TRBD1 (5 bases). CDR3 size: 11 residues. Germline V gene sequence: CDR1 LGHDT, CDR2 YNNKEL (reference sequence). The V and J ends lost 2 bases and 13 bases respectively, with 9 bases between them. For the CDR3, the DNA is TGTGCCAGCAGCCAAACAGGACACCAGTACTTC. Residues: CASSQTGHQYF.

CDR3: CASSYSGQLSTEAFF. The CDR3 DNA reads TGTGCCAGCAGTTACTCCGGACAGCTGAGCACTGAAGCTTTCTTT. This rearrangement joins TRBV6-5 to TRBJ1-1; maybe TRBD1 (6 bases). Germline V CDR1 and CDR2: MNHEY, SVGAGI. This CDR3 region has 15 residues. With 0 bases removed from V and 4 bases from J, the gap between germline ends came to 12 bases.

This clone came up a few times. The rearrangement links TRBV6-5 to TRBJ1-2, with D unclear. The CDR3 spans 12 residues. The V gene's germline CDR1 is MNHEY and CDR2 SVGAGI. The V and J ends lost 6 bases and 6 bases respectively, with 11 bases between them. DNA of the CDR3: TGTGCCAGCAGGGCAGCGGATCATGGCTACACCTTC. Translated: CASRAADHGYTF.

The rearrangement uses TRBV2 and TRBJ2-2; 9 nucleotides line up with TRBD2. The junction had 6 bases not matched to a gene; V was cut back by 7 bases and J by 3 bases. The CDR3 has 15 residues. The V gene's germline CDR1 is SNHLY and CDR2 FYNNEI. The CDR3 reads CASKASGTYTGELFF. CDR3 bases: TGTGCCAGCAAGGCTAGCGGGACTTACACCGGGGAGCTGTTTTTT.

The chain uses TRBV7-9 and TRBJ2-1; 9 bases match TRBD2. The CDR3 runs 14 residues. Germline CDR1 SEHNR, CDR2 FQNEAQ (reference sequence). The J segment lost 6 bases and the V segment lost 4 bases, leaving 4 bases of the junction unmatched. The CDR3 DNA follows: TGTGCCAGCAGCTATAGCGGGAGCGGCAATGAGCAGTTCTTC. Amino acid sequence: CASSYSGSGNEQFF.

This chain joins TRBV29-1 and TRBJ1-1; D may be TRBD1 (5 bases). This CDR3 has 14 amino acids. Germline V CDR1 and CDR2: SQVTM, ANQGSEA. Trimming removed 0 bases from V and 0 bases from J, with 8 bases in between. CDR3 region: CSVEDPRVNTEAFF. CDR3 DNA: TGCAGCGTTGAAGATCCCAGGGTGAACACTGAAGCTTTCTTT.

CDR3 in amino acids: CSGGTRSGNTIYF. The DNA for the CDR3 is TGCAGCGGTGGGACTCGTTCTGGAAACACCATATATTTT. The chain uses TRBV29-1 and TRBJ1-3; D perhaps matches TRBD1 (5 bases). Between the trimmed V and J ends, which lost 7 bases and 1 base, there was a span of 11 bases. The CDR3 contains 13 residues. The V gene's germline CDR1 is SQVTM and CDR2 ANQGSEA.

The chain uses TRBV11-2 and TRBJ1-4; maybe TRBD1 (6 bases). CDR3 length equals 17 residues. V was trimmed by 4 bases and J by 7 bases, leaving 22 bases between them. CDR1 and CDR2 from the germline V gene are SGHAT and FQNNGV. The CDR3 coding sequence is TGTGCCAGCAGCTCCGTGACAGGTCTCCCCGCCTCTGAAAAACTGTTTTTT. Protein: CASSSVTGLPASEKLFF. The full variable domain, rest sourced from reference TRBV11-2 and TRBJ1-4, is EAGVAQSPRYKIIEKRQSVAFWCNPISGHATLYWYQQILGQGPKLLIQFQNNGVVDDSQLPKDRFSAERLKGVDSTLKIQPAKLEDSAVYLCASSSVTGLPASEKLFFGSGTQLSVL.

The CDR3, as DNA: TGTGCCAGCAGTTACTTGGGGGGGCCCGAGAACACTGAAGCTTTCTTT. Residues: CASSYLGGPENTEAFF. The J gene is TRBJ1-1, the V gene TRBV6-5; the D gene is possibly TRBD1 (6 bases). Per the germline V gene, CDR1 is MNHEY and CDR2 is SVGAGI. The CDR3 sequence is 16 residues long. The V gene lost 1 base and the J gene lost 1 base, with 13 bases spanning the gap.

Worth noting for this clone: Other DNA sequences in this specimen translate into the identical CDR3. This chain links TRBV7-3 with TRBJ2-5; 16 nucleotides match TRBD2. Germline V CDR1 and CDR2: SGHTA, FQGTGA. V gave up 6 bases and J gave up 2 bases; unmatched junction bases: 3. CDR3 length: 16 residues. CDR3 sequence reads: CASSPGLAGGQETQYF. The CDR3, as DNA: TGTGCCAGCAGTCCGGGACTAGCGGGAGGGCAAGAGACCCAGTACTTC.

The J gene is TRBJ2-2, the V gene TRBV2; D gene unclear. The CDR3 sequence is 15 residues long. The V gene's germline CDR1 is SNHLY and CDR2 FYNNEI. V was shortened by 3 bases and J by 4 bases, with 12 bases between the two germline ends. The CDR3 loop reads CASSDYRLTTGELFF. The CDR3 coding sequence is TGTGCCAGCAGTGATTATCGACTCACCACCGGGGAGCTGTTTTTT.

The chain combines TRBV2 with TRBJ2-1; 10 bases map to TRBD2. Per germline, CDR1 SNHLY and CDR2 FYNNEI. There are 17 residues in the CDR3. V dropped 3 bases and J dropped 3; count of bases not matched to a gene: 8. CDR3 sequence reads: CASSDRTGTSVYNEQFF. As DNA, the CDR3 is TGTGCCAGCAGTGACAGGACCGGGACTAGCGTCTACAATGAGCAGTTCTTC. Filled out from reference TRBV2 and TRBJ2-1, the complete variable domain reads EPEVTQTPSHQVTQMGQEVILRCVPISNHLYFYWYRQILGQKVEFLVSFYNNEISEKSEIFDDQFSVERPDGSNFTLKIRSTKLEDSAMYFCASSDRTGTSVYNEQFFGPGTRLTVL.

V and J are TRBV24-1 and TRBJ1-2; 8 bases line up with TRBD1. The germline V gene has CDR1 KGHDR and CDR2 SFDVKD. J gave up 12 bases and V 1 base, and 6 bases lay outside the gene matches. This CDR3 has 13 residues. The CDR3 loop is CATSDLGQGAHTF. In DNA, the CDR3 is TGTGCCACCAGTGATTTAGGGCAGGGGGCCCACACCTTC.

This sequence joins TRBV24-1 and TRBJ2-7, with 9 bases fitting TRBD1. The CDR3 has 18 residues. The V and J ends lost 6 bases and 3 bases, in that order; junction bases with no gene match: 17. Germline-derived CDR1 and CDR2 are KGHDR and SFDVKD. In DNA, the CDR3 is TGTGCCACCAGTAGAGGGGACAGGGTACCTGGAGCCCTCTACGAGCAGTACTTC. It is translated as CATSRGDRVPGALYEQYF.

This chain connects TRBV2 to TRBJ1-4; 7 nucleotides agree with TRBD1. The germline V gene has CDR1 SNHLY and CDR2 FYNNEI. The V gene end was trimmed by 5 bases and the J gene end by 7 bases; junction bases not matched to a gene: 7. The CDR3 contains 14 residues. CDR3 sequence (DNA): TGTGCCAGCAGTCGGGACAGCGTGGTTGAAAAACTGTTTTTT. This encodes CASSRDSVVEKLFF.

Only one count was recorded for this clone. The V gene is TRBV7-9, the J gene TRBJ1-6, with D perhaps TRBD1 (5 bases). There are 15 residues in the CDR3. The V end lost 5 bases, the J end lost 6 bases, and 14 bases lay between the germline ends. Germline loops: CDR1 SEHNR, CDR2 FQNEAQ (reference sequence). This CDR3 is CASSVGPGVNSPLHF. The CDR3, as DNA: TGTGCCAGCAGCGTGGGGCCAGGAGTTAATTCACCCCTCCACTTT.

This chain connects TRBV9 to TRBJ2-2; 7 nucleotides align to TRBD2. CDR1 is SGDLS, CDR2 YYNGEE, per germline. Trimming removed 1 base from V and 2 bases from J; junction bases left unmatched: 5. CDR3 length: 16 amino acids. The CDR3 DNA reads TGTGCCAGCAGCGTACGGGGCGGGGGAAACACCGGGGAGCTGTTTTTT. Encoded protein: CASSVRGGGNTGELFF.

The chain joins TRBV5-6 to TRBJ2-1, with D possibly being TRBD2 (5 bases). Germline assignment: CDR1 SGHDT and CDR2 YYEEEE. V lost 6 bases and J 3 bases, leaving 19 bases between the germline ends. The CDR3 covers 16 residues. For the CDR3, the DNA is TGTGCCAGCATCCCAAAATCCGTGGACTTCTACAATGAGCAGTTCTTC. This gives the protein CASIPKSVDFYNEQFF. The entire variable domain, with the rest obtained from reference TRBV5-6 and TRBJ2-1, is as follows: DAGVTQSPTHLIKTRGQQVTLRCSPKSGHDTVSWYQQALGQGPQFIFQYYEEEERQRGNFPDRFSGHQFPNYSSELNVNALLLGDSALYLCASIPKSVDFYNEQFFGPGTRLTVL.

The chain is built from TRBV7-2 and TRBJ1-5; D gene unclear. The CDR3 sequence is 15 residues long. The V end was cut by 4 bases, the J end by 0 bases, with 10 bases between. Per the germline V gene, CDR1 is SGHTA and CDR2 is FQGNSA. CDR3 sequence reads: CASSSGDHSNQPQHF. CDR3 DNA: TGTGCCAGCAGCTCAGGCGATCATAGCAATCAGCCCCAGCATTTT.

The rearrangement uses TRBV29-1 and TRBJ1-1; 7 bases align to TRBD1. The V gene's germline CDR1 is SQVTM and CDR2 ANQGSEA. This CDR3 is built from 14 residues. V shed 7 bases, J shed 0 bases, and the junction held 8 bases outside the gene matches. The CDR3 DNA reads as TGCAGCGCCGCACAGGGGCCGGTGAACACTGAAGCTTTCTTT. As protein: CSAAQGPVNTEAFF.